The sequence of this T cell receptor (beta chain) was determined in a study of cytomegalovirus exposure and HLA in healthy donors. Study conclusions and caveats: Sequencing depth across donors, presence/absence analyses assumed, was roughly uniform.

Note on this clone: The antigen is not known.

Unmatched junction bases numbered 8, after V lost 0 bases and J lost 2 bases. The germline gives CDR1 SGHRS, CDR2 YFSETQ. There are 17 residues in the CDR3. With 60 Vbeta and 13 Jbeta primers, the PCR was carried out. TCRdb keeps only in-frame clones here, not all; method: immunoSEQ multiplex PCR. Found here are around 140,000 clones; the top ten clones hold roughly 1.5%. The TCR originated in a woman between 40 and 55 years old in good health and CMV-seronegative. The chain recombines TRBV5-1 with TRBJ1-3, with 7 bases that match TRBD1. The sample was PBMCs. The CDR3 DNA reads as TGCGCCAGCAGCTTGGCGGGGACAGCTCGAACTGGAAACACCATATATTTT. Protein: CASSLAGTARTGNTIYF.